The text below deals with one T cell receptor beta chain. As yet, its antigen is unknown. This specimen comes from a study of T cell repertoires in cytomegalovirus infection. Study-level findings and limits: Dominating the ex vivo response were TCR beta clonotypes that were CMV-specific and HLA-C-restricted.

TCRdb independently ran MiXCR on the reads; one entry per CDR3 protein. The sample includes 600,000 to 700,000 distinct CDR3 sequences, around a third seen only once; the top ten take roughly 20%. The length of the CDR3 is 12 residues. The ends lost 3 bases at V and 11 bases at J; junction bases unmatched: 6. CDR1 and CDR2 from the germline V gene are SGHAT and FQNNGV. The receptor's source is a human donor in good health (CMV status not recorded). Some clones in this sample may be carry-over from other donors' samples. The V call is TRBV11-2, the J call TRBJ1-2; 7 nucleotides match TRBD1. Material: cultured PBMCs, obtained from culture after CMV antigen stimulation. The CDR3 DNA reads as TGTGCCAGCAGCTTGGAGGGGGCGAGGTACACCTTC. This translates into CASSLEGARYTF.